This T cell receptor (beta chain) comes out of a study of metastatic and nonmetastatic thyroid tumors. Study overall: The authors compared repertoires across blood and tumor or nodule tissue from malignant and benign thyroid patients. Points from the study as a whole: Relative to benign nodules, malignant thyroid tumors were reportedly characterized by significantly elevated TCR beta diversity in blood and tumor.

MiXCR reprocessed the PCR reads for TCRdb. The table includes tens of thousands of clones, 25% to 30% detected once. Remarks on this clone: Antigen specificity is unknown.

All patients were untreated before thyroid surgery. The specimen sequenced was blood. The sequence derives from a female donor with papillary thyroid cancer or a benign thyroid nodule (not recorded which). Some clones in this sample may be carry-over from other donors' samples.

The CDR3 bases are TGTGCCAGCAGCGTAGGTCTAGCGGCCTCCTACAATGAGCAGTTCTTC. Encoded protein: CASSVGLAASYNEQFF. This rearrangement joins TRBV9 to TRBJ2-1; 7 bases are a match to TRBD2. The V segment lost 0 bases and the J segment 0 bases; nucleotides outside the gene matches: 3. Germline V gene lookup returns CDR1 SGDLS and CDR2 YYNGEE. The CDR3 is 16 amino acids.